The sequence of this T cell receptor beta chain was determined in a study of cytomegalovirus exposure and HLA in healthy donors. On the study more broadly: Genotyping of 300 to 450 donors showed that roughly 80% belonged to the Caucasian-associated ancestry cluster. Broader study findings: Trimming of TCR beta V- and J-genes showed a link, identified in a later analysis, to a missense DCLRE1C variant.

Vbeta (60) and Jbeta (13) primers were used in the PCR. Profiled with immunoSEQ multiplex PCR; TCRdb holds only in-frame clones, not every one. The sample yields around 91,000 clones, approximately 84% seen once. The germline V gene encodes CDR1 MNHEY and CDR2 SMNVEV (reference sequence). This CDR3 has 15 amino acids. V trimming: 3 bases; J trimming: 7 bases; junction bases outside the gene matches: 7. Worth noting for this clone: The antigen is undetermined.

The receptor was isolated from a man aged 18-30 years in good health and CMV-seronegative. The source material was PBMCs. The chain recombines TRBV27 with TRBJ2-2, with TRBD2 identical over 8 bases. In DNA, the CDR3 is TGTGCCAGCAGTTTGGTGAGCGGGAGAGGCGGGGAGCTGTTTTTT. Amino acid sequence: CASSLVSGRGGELFF.